These 2 T cell receptor beta chains came from one sample sequenced in a study of OX40 agonist ivuxolimab in advanced cancers. Libraries were prepared by immunoSEQ multiplex PCR; TCRdb keeps only in-frame clonotypes and omits some of them. The sample has about 34,000 clones; 85% to 95% are singletons. Here the sequenced sample was CD4+ or CD8+ T cells sorted from blood, taken in a trial of the OX40 agonist ivuxolimab. All receptors derive from an adult with an advanced solid tumor such as melanoma, head and neck, liver or kidney cancer.

Notes on this clone: Germline and junction disagree at one end, which may indicate a read error. This same CDR3 is encoded by further DNA sequences in the sample. The rearrangement uses TRBV7-2 and TRBJ1-2; 9 bases are shared with TRBD1. This CDR3 contains 14 residues. CDR1 SGHTA and CDR2 FQGNSA come from the germline V gene. CDR3 DNA sequence: TGCGCCAGCAGCCCCGGGACAGGGTTCTTTGGCTACACCTTC. The encoded protein is CASSPGTGFFGYTF.

This chain connects TRBV7-9 to TRBJ2-7; D call uncertain. Germline lookup yields CDR1 SEHNR and CDR2 FQNEAQ (reference sequence). This CDR3 is 12 amino acids long. V was pared by 4 bases and J by 5 bases, with 9 bases between. CDR3 sequence: CASSSEVDEQYF. The DNA for the CDR3 is TGTGCCAGCAGCTCAGAGGTCGACGAGCAGTACTTC.